This TCR beta chain was retrieved from a study of cytomegalovirus exposure and HLA in healthy donors. Only in-frame clones appear in the TCRdb table, and some are missing; sequencing was by immunoSEQ multiplex PCR. The sample contains more than 250,000 clones, approximately 90% of which appear only once. Findings and limits, study-wide: Usually a TCR sequence was rare, but some public TCRs were found in many donors. In a later analysis, first-cohort TCR clusters were found to tend to co-occur in the 130 or so validation repertoires. Researchers reported that a few CMV-associated chains were confirmed in vitro as CMV antigen-specific.

The V gene's germline CDR1 is MNHEY and CDR2 SVGAGI. Trimming took off 0 bases at V and 4 bases at J, with 13 bases between the two ends. The CDR3 covers 15 residues. As regards this clone: What it binds is unknown.

Donors came from a validation cohort of 90 to 150 subjects, distinct from the first 666-subject cohort. The sequence came from a woman in her twenties or thirties in good health and CMV-seropositive. The specimen sequenced was PBMCs. The chain joins TRBV6-5 to TRBJ2-7; D is ambiguous. CDR3 nucleotides: TGTGCCAGCAGTTACTCACTATTCTCTTCGTACGAGCAGTACTTC. Its protein product is CASSYSLFSSYEQYF.